This T cell receptor beta chain was recovered during a study of blood T cell repertoires in COVID-19. Study-level background: PBMCs, B-cell-depleted T cells, or T cells were the source of the cDNA or gDNA that made up the material.

Exposed enrollees encountered a COVID-19 case at some point within 2 weeks before study entry. Original processing notes: For nucleated cells, counts were estimated from reference gene primer amplification. TCRdb keeps only in-frame clones here, not all; method: immunoSEQ multiplex PCR. V and J calls and clone size follow that table, whereas D and trimming were derived from the DNA. The sample contains about 240,000 clones, 83% of which appear only once. The germline V gene encodes CDR1 SNHLY and CDR2 FYNNEI. CDR3 length: 14 residues. Trimming stripped 6 bases from V and 1 base from J, with 9 bases between.

The J gene is TRBJ1-4, the V gene TRBV2; perhaps TRBD1 as D (5 bases). The sequenced sample consisted of PBMCs or T cells enriched from blood (not recorded which). The receptor was derived from a woman between 40 and 50 years old who had been exposed to COVID-19. CDR3 DNA: TGTGCCAGCAGGTCGACAGAAACTAATGAAAAACTGTTTTTT. Its translation: CASRSTETNEKLFF.